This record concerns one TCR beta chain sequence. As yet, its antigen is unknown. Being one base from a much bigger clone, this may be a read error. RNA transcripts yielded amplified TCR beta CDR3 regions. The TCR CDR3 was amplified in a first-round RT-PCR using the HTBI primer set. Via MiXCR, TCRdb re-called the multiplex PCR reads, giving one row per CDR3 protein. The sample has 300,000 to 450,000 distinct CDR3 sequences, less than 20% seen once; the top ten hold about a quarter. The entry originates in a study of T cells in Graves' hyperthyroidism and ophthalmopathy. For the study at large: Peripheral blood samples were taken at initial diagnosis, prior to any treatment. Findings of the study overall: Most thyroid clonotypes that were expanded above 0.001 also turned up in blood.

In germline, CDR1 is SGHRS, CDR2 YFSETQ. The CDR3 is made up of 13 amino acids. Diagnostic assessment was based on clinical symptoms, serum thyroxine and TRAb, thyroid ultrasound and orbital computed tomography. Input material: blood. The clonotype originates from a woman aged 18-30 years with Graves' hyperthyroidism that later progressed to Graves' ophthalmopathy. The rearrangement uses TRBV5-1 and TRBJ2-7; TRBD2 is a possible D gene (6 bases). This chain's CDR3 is CAGSSGLQYEQYF. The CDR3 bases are TGCGCCGGCAGCTCGGGACTCCAATACGAGCAGTACTTC.